The source of this T cell receptor (beta chain) is a study of naive and memory T cell subsets. Study outcomes and limitations: Diversity fell and Gini index rose from naive through CM, EM, EMRA. Activation and differentiation may alter RNA-based TCR counts.

Both TRBC1 and TRBC2 were covered by a beta constant-region primer of two equimolar oligonucleotides. TCRdb itself ran the UMI-ligation and nested PCR reads through MiXCR, one entry per CDR3 protein. The sample includes 75,000 to 85,000 distinct CDR3 sequences, around 13% of them seen just once. In this sample, this clonotype turned up many times. The antigen is unknown. The V gene's germline CDR1 is SGHTA and CDR2 FQGNSA. Between the trimmed V and J ends, which lost 1 base and 5 bases, there was a span of 10 bases. The CDR3 sequence is 14 residues long. The chain combines TRBV7-2 with TRBJ2-3; tentatively, D is TRBD2 (6 bases). This TCR derives from a human donor in good health. The sequenced sample consisted of central memory CD4+ T cells from blood. The CDR3 loop is CASSLVPGVDTQYF. The CDR3 DNA follows: TGTGCCAGCAGCTTAGTTCCGGGAGTAGATACGCAGTATTTT.